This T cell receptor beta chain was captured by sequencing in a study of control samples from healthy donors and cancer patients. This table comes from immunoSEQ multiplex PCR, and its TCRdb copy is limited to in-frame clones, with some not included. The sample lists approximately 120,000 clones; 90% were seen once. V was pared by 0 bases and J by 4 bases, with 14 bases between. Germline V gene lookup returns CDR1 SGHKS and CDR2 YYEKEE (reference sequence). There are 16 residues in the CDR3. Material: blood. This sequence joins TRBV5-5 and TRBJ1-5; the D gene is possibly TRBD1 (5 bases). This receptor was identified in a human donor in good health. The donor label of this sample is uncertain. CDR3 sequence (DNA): TGTGCCAGCAGCTTGGCCCAGCTTGGGGGAAATCAGCCCCAGCATTTT. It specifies CASSLAQLGGNQPQHF.